The present T cell receptor (beta chain) was sequenced within a study of early T cells in non-severe SARS-CoV-2 infection (dated by TCRdb to the early 2020s). Some background on the complete study: Because TCR sequencing was done on bulk RNA from unsorted whole blood, the alpha and beta chains could not be paired.

This was a case-control study nested in a cohort of healthcare workers in London, UK, who had nasopharyngeal swab PCR tests and blood samples taken every week. Healthcare workers were recruited between 23 and 31 March 2020, during the week of the UK lockdown, and were followed weekly for up to about 15 weeks. This clonotype was detected only a few times. Its antigen has not been determined. Per-base quality was not reported, and no clone a single base away is much larger than it. Germline trimming: 6 bases from V, 6 bases from J; junction bases outside gene matches: 13. Per the germline V gene (reference sequence), SEHNR is the CDR1 and FQNEAQ is the CDR2. The CDR3 sequence holds 16 residues, the cysteine and phenylalanine included. Only CDR3 DNA remains: 48 bases, in frame from the first base. The library was made by 5' RACE. Sequencing used a NextSeq 500. In the TCR library protocol, unique molecular identifiers were attached to individual cDNA molecules to correct for PCR bias and sequencing error. Sequencing covered both TCR alpha and beta chains, and within each sample the abundances of alpha and beta sequences were tightly co-correlated. The authors processed their data as follows. Decombinator V4 was used to annotate the V gene, J gene and CDR3 of the TCR sequences. Expanded TCRs were defined as changing significantly between any two time points under a Poisson model with p below 0.0001. Abundances of TCRs were expressed as counts per million after normalisation to the total number of TCRs sequenced in each sample. TRAV1-2 paired with TRAJ12, TRAJ20 or TRAJ33 defined MAIT TCRs, while TRAV10 paired with TRAJ18 defined iNKT TCRs. VDJdb, accessed on 1 November 2021, was searched for TCRs annotated for CMV, EBV and SARS-CoV-2, and TCRs annotated for more than one antigen were excluded. In TCRdb, the public reads were trimmed at Q25 with fastp and aligned with MiXCR, with productive beta chains retained. Every CDR3 protein is listed once, alongside the most common genes and DNA of its rows. These V and J calls derive from TCRdb rather than the authors' analysis. The table for this sample lists fewer than 80,000 distinct CDR3 sequences; approximately 9.2% of them were counted only once. The leading ten clones occupy around an eighth of the sample.

General study outcomes and caveats: VDJdb matching was skewed toward anti-spike CD8 responses, so virus-specific expansions were likely underestimated and private and CD4 specificities were missed.

The chain is assembled from TRBV7-9 and TRBJ2-7; 11 central bases correspond to TRBD2. The sequence was collected from an adult who was a healthcare worker with PCR-confirmed SARS-CoV-2 infection or an uninfected control (not recorded which). Source: whole blood, taken at baseline. The nucleotide sequence is TGTGCCAGCAGTCTCGGGACTAGCGGTATCCCCCTCGAGCAGTACTTC. This is translated as CASSLGTSGIPLEQYF.